This T cell receptor (beta chain) was recovered during a study of blood T cell repertoires in COVID-19. Germline V gene sequence: CDR1 MDHEN, CDR2 SYDVKM. Trimming cost V 2 bases and J 5 bases, with 6 bases left between them. This CDR3 is 12 amino acids long. TCRdb's table, derived via immunoSEQ multiplex PCR, lists solely in-frame clones and lacks some. Among 200,000 to 250,000 clones listed, approximately 86% were seen once. The chain has TRBV28 and TRBJ1-2, with unresolved D. Sequenced: PBMCs or T cells enriched from blood (not recorded which). This clonotype originated in a woman aged 45-65 years who had recovered from COVID-19. The CDR3 DNA reads TGTGCCAGCAGTTTAGAGGGTTATGGCTACACCTTC. This codes for CASSLEGYGYTF.